This T cell receptor (beta chain) was captured by sequencing in a study of cytomegalovirus exposure and HLA in healthy donors. This CDR3 has 17 residues. With 2 bases removed from V and 10 bases from J, the gap between germline ends came to 22 bases. Germline V gene sequence: CDR1 SGHRS, CDR2 YFSETQ. It was with 60 Vbeta and 13 Jbeta primers that the PCR ran. Only in-frame clones appear in the TCRdb table, and some are missing; sequencing was by immunoSEQ multiplex PCR. The sample shows over 70,000 clones, more than 75% of them seen only once. The sample was PBMCs. The sequence came from a woman aged 50 to 60 in good health and CMV-seropositive. This sequence joins TRBV5-1 and TRBJ1-6; D is possibly TRBD1 (6 bases). The CDR3 loop is CASSLTNRALGVSPLHF. The CDR3 nucleotides are TGCGCCAGCAGCTTAACCAACAGGGCGCTGGGGGTATCACCCCTCCACTTT.